This T cell receptor beta chain was identified in a study of blood T cell repertoires in COVID-19. Profiling relied on immunoSEQ multiplex PCR, and the TCRdb table lists in-frame clones only, not all of them. This repertoire shows about 230,000 clones, 80% to 90% found once; its top ten account for about 9.9%. Trimming cost V 8 bases and J 8 bases; bases outside gene matches: 11. The CDR3 runs 13 residues. Per germline, CDR1 SQVTM and CDR2 ANQGSEA. The Seattle site enrolled patients during active infection and followed them longitudinally. Sequenced input: peripheral blood. The rearrangement uses TRBV29-1 and TRBJ1-2; TRBD1 aligns across 10 bases. The sequence came from a middle-aged man with COVID-19, enrolled during active disease. The CDR3 sequence: CSTSGTGALGYTF. The DNA for the CDR3 is TGCAGCACTTCGGGGACAGGGGCGCTAGGCTACACCTTC. Full variable domain (missing parts from reference TRBV29-1 and TRBJ1-2): SAVISQKPSRDICQRGTSLTIQCQVDSQVTMMFWYRQQPGQSLTLIATANQGSEATYESGFVIDKFPISRPNLTFSTLTVSNMSPEDSSIYLCSTSGTGALGYTFGSGTRLTVV.